A single sample gave rise to the 17 T cell receptor beta chains below, sequenced in a study of patients and donors after allogeneic stem cell transplantation. In TCRdb, the RT-PCR reads were re-called with MiXCR into one record per CDR3 protein. This table has about 410,000 distinct CDR3 sequences, around 15% appearing once. The sequenced sample consisted of blood, either unsorted or a sorted T cell fraction (not recorded which). All receptors derive from a human donor who was either an allogeneic HSCT recipient or a stem cell or donor lymphocyte infusion donor (not recorded which). It is not recorded whose cells these are; they may come from a transplant donor.

This clonotype was seen only a few times. The rearrangement uses TRBV3-1 and TRBJ2-1; 7 positions match TRBD2. Germline-derived CDR1 and CDR2 are LGHDT and YNNKEL (reference sequence). CDR3 length: 16 amino acids. Losses at the gene ends were 4 bases for V and 2 bases for J; bases not matched to a gene: 8. DNA of the CDR3: TGTGCCAGCAGCCTCGATGCAGCGGGAACCTACAATGAGCAGTTCTTC. Translated: CASSLDAAGTYNEQFF.

The rearrangement uses TRBV6-2 or TRBV6-3 and TRBJ2-1; D ambiguous. CDR3 size: 19 residues. V dropped 0 bases and J dropped 4 bases, with 22 bases sitting between them. Per the germline V gene, CDR1 is MNHEY and CDR2 is SVGEGT. The CDR3 sequence: CASSYSRGPSPERYNEQFF. Written as DNA, the CDR3 is TGTGCCAGCAGTTACTCTAGAGGACCTTCCCCGGAGCGTTACAATGAGCAGTTCTTC.

The V gene is TRBV5-1, the J gene TRBJ2-2; 7 nucleotides match TRBD1. This CDR3 spans 15 amino acids. Germline V gene lookup returns CDR1 SGHRS and CDR2 YFSETQ. With 2 bases clipped from V and 0 bases from J, the junction kept 1 base outside the gene matches. The CDR3 DNA sequence: TGCGCCAGCAGCTTCGACAGGGCGAACACCGGGGAGCTGTTTTTT. Translated: CASSFDRANTGELFF.

This clonotype was picked up a small number of times. This rearrangement joins TRBV5-1 to TRBJ2-3; D could derive from TRBD1 or TRBD2 (5 bases each). The V end was cut by 6 bases, the J end by 5 bases, with 16 bases between. Germline assignment: CDR1 SGHRS and CDR2 YFSETQ. The CDR3 is made up of 14 amino acids. CDR3 loop: CASTREGPGDTQYF. The CDR3 nucleotides read TGCGCCAGCACCCGAGAGGGACCGGGAGATACGCAGTATTTT.

The chain recombines TRBV7-2 with TRBJ2-7; the match to TRBD1 covers 8 bases. The CDR3 covers 15 residues. Trimming took 4 bases from V and 5 from J; bases not matched to a gene: 10. Looked up from germline, CDR1 is SGHTA and CDR2 is FQGNSA. CDR3 nucleotides: TGTGCCAGCAGCTCAACAGGGGGACGGGTTAACGAGCAGTACTTC. Translation gives CASSSTGGRVNEQYF.

This clonotype has a handful of counts. The chain couples TRBV7-2 to TRBJ1-2; D may be TRBD1 (5 bases). The V and J ends lost 7 bases and 3 bases respectively, with 9 bases between them. CDR1 and CDR2 from the germline V gene are SGHTA and FQGNSA. There are 12 residues in the CDR3. The CDR3 protein is CASTGGYYGYTF. The CDR3 DNA reads as TGTGCCAGCACGGGGGGGTACTATGGCTACACCTTC. Combining the CDR3 with reference TRBV7-2 and TRBJ1-2 gives the whole variable domain GAGVSQSPSNKVTEKGKDVELRCDPISGHTALYWYRQSLGQGLEFLIYFQGNSAPDKSGLPSDRFSAERTGGSVSTLTIQRTQQEDSAVYLCASTGGYYGYTFGSGTRLTVV.

The chain couples TRBV11-3 to TRBJ2-1; D unclear. Looked up from germline, CDR1 is SGHNT and CDR2 is YENEEA. CDR3 length equals 14 residues. The V gene lost 2 bases and the J gene lost 5 bases, with 10 bases spanning the gap. CDR3 loop: CASSLNGKNNEQFF. CDR3 DNA sequence: TGTGCCAGCAGCTTAAACGGTAAAAACAATGAGCAGTTCTTC.

This clonotype has ten or more counts. CDR3 residues: CASSSIIQETQYF. CDR3 in DNA: TGTGCCAGCAGTTCCATCATCCAAGAGACCCAGTACTTC. The J gene is TRBJ2-5, the V gene TRBV12-3 or TRBV12-4; D gene unclear. CDR3 length equals 13 residues. V was trimmed by 4 bases and J by 1 base, leaving 7 bases between them.

This chain uses TRBV5-1 with TRBJ2-2; 7 bases map to TRBD1. V gave up 6 bases and J gave up 1 base; unmatched junction bases: 6. This CDR3 has 15 amino acids. Germline CDR1 SGHRS, CDR2 YFSETQ. The DNA for the CDR3 is TGCGCCAGCACCACCGGGACAGTGAACACCGGGGAGCTGTTTTTT. It is translated as CASTTGTVNTGELFF.

This clonotype was recorded a few times. The chain employs TRBV12-3 or TRBV12-4 and TRBJ2-3; perhaps TRBD2 as D (5 bases). V was pared by 5 bases and J by 0 bases, with 18 bases between. CDR3 length equals 17 residues. The CDR3 coding sequence is TGTGCCAGCAGTCGCCAAACTAGTCGCTCTAGCACAGATACGCAGTATTTT. Protein product: CASSRQTSRSSTDTQYF.

This clonotype was observed a handful of times. The chain joins TRBV19 to TRBJ2-5; perhaps D is TRBD1 or TRBD2 (5 bases each). CDR1 and CDR2 (germline): LNHDA, SQIVND (reference sequence). The CDR3 extends over 13 amino acids. Trimming shortened V by 1 base and J by 4 bases, and 7 bases separated the two germline ends. CDR3 region: CASSIVGTETQYF. In nucleotides, the CDR3 is TGTGCCAGTAGTATAGTCGGGACAGAGACCCAGTACTTC.

Only a few counts were recorded for this clonotype. The chain carries TRBV20-1 and TRBJ1-4, with D perhaps TRBD1 (6 bases). V lost 0 bases and J lost 10, with 15 bases in between. CDR1 and CDR2 from the germline V gene are DFQATT and SNEGSKA (reference sequence). This CDR3 is built from 14 residues. Written as DNA, the CDR3 is TGCAGTGCTAGAGATCCCTGGACAGTCTCAAAACTGTTTTTT. Its translation: CSARDPWTVSKLFF.

This clonotype has a handful of counts. The gene calls are TRBV6-1 and TRBJ2-4; 9 nucleotides align to TRBD1. V dropped 4 bases and J dropped 0; count of bases not matched to a gene: 1. There are 15 residues in the CDR3. Germline V gene lookup returns CDR1 MNHNS and CDR2 SASEGT. CDR3 sequence: CASSGTGVAKNIQYF. CDR3 DNA sequence: TGTGCCAGCAGTGGGACAGGGGTAGCCAAAAACATTCAGTACTTC.

The chain is built from TRBV19 and TRBJ1-1; TRBD1 aligns across 10 bases. V gave up 6 bases and J gave up 5 bases; unmatched junction bases: 9. CDR1 and CDR2 from the germline V gene are LNHDA and SQIVND (reference sequence). This CDR3 contains 15 residues. The chain's CDR3 is CASRQTGGANTEAFF. For the CDR3, the DNA is TGTGCCAGTAGGCAGACAGGGGGCGCGAATACTGAAGCTTTCTTT.

Here the CDR3 DNA reads TGTGCCAGCAGTGGGCCTAGGGCTAGCGGGGGCACAGATACGCAGTATTTT. Its translation is CASSGPRASGGTDTQYF. The chain uses TRBV6-1 and TRBJ2-3; 9 bases are a match to TRBD2. V lost 4 bases, J lost 1 base, and 9 bases stayed unmatched. The CDR3 contains 17 residues. Germline V gives CDR1 MNHNS, CDR2 SASEGT.

The genes are TRBV11-2 and TRBJ2-7; 9 positions agree with TRBD2. Germline CDR1 and CDR2: SGHAT and FQNNGV. The CDR3 has 13 amino acids. V trimming: 8 bases; J trimming: 4 bases; junction bases outside the gene matches: 6. This chain's CDR3 is CASGGRAWYEQYF. The CDR3 DNA sequence: TGTGCCAGCGGCGGGAGGGCCTGGTACGAGCAGTACTTC. The variable domain in full, with the rest retrieved from reference TRBV11-2 and TRBJ2-7, is EAGVAQSPRYKIIEKRQSVAFWCNPISGHATLYWYQQILGQGPKLLIQFQNNGVVDDSQLPKDRFSAERLKGVDSTLKIQPAKLEDSAVYLCASGGRAWYEQYFGPGTRLTVT.

V and J are TRBV3-1 and TRBJ1-2, with 11 bases lining up with TRBD1. Germline loops: CDR1 LGHDT, CDR2 YNNKEL (reference sequence). The CDR3 loop spans 14 amino acids. With V trimmed by 4 bases and J by 8 bases, 6 bases remained unmatched. CDR3 in DNA: TGTGCCAGCAGCCGCTTGGACAGGGGGCACGGCTACACCTTC. This encodes CASSRLDRGHGYTF.